This note documents a single T cell receptor (beta chain) sequence. These data are taken from a study of T cell changes during pregnancy in multiple sclerosis. The V and J ends lost 5 bases and 6 bases respectively, with 8 bases between them. The V gene's germline CDR1 is MNHEY and CDR2 SVGAGI. The CDR3 extends over 12 amino acids. The assay was immunoSEQ multiplex PCR, and TCRdb's table has in-frame clones only and misses some. There are under 130,000 clones in the sample; more than 85% occur only once, and less than 4.5% lies in the top ten. The V gene is TRBV6-5, the J gene TRBJ2-1, with D hard to call. The material was peripheral blood, obtained after pregnancy. The sequence was obtained from a female donor with multiple sclerosis, enrolled in a pregnancy study. The CDR3 is CASSGSTNEQFF. The CDR3 DNA follows: TGTGCCAGCAGTGGTAGTACCAATGAGCAGTTCTTC.